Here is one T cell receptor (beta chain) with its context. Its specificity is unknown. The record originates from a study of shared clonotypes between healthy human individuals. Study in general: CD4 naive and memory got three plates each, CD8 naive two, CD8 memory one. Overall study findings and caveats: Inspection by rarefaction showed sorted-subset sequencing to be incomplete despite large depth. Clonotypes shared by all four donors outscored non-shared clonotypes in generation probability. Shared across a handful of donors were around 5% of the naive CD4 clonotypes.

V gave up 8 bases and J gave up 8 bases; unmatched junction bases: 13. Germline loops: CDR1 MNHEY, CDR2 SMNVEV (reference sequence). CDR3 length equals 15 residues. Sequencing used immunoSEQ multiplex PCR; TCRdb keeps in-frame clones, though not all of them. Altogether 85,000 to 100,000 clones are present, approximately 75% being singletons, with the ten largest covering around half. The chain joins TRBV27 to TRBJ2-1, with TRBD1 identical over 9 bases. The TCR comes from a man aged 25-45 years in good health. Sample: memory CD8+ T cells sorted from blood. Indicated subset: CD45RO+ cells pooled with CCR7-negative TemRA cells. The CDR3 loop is CASSYRGPHLDEQFF. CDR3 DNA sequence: TGTGCCAGCTCCTACAGGGGGCCCCACCTGGATGAGCAGTTCTTC.